This TCR beta chain is drawn from a study of Ad26.COV2.S vaccination and SARS-CoV-2 variants. Across the whole study: Participant was drawn from the COV1001 Ad26.COV2.S trial arm. Recipients of Ad26.COV2.S got it intramuscularly, once or twice 56 days apart. The study's findings and limits: Assessments of TCR breadth and depth may have underestimated the total T cell responses.

Clones were sequenced by immunoSEQ multiplex PCR, and TCRdb holds only the in-frame ones, with some missing. This table has 350,000 to 400,000 clones, approximately 86% appearing once. CDR3 length equals 15 residues. Germline CDR1 reads SGDLS; CDR2 reads YYNGEE. V dropped 0 bases and J dropped 2 bases, with 11 bases sitting between them. Noted treatment: around 19 received Ad26.COV2.S at low or high dose, single or two shots; about 5 received placebo; per-sample allocation not given. Day 63 after the first injection of vaccine or placebo was the sampling time. Worth noting for this clone: No antigen is known for it.

The sample consisted of peripheral blood, taken in a trial of Ad26.COV2.S vaccine versus placebo. This sequence was found in a person aged 18-65 years who received the Ad26.COV2.S COVID-19 vaccine or a placebo. This sequence joins TRBV9 and TRBJ2-5; D could derive from TRBD1 or TRBD2 (5 bases each). In nucleotides, the CDR3 is TGTGCCAGCAGCGTAGATAGGGGCGGGCAAGAGACCCAGTACTTC. This codes for CASSVDRGGQETQYF. Filled out from reference TRBV9 and TRBJ2-5, the complete variable domain reads DSGVTQTPKHLITATGQRVTLRCSPRSGDLSVYWYQQSLDQGLQFLIQYYNGEERAKGNILERFSAQQFPDLHSELNLSSLELGDSALYFCASSVDRGGQETQYFGPGTRLLVL.